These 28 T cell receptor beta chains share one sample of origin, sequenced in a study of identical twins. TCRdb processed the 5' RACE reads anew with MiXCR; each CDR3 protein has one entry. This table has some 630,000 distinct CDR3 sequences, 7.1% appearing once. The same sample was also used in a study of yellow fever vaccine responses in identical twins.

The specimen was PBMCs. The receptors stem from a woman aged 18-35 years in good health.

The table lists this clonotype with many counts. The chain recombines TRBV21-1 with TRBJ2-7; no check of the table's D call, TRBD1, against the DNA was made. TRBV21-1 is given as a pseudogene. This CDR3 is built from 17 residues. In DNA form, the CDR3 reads TGTGCCAGCAGCAATCAAGGACAGGGGGCCAAACCCTACGAGCAGTACGTC. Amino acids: CASSNQGQGAKPYEQYV.

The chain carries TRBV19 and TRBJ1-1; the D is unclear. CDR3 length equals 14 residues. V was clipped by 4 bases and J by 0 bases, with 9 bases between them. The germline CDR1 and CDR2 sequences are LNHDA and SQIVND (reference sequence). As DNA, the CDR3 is TGTGCCAGTAGTACGCCTGGAATGAACACTGAAGCTTTCTTT. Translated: CASSTPGMNTEAFF.

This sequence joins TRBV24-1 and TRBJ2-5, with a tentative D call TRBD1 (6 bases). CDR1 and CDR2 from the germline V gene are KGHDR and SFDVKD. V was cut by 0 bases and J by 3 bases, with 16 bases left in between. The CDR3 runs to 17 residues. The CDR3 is CATSDLGGQPDKETQYF. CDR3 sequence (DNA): TGTGCCACCAGTGATTTGGGAGGACAGCCCGATAAAGAGACCCAGTACTTC.

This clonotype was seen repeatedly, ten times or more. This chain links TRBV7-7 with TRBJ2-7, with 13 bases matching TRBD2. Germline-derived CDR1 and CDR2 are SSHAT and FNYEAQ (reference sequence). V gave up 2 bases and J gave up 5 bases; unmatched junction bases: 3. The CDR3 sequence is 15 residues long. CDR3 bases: TGTGCCAGCAGCTTAAGCGGACTAGCGGGAGACGAGCAGTACTTC. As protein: CASSLSGLAGDEQYF.

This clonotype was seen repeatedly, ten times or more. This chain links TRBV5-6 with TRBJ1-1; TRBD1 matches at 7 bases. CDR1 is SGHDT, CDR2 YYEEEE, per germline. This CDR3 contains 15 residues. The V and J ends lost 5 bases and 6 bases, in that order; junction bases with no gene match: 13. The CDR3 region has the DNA TGTGCCAGCAGTCATCGACAGGGAAGGCTCGCTGAAGCTTTCTTT. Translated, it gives CASSHRQGRLAEAFF.

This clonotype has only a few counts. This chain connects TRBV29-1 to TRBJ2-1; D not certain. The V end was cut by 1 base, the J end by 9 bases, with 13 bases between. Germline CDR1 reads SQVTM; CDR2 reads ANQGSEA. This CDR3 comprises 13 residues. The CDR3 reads CSVEGRPAVEQFF. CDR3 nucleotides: TGCAGCGTTGAAGGCAGGCCCGCGGTTGAGCAGTTCTTC.

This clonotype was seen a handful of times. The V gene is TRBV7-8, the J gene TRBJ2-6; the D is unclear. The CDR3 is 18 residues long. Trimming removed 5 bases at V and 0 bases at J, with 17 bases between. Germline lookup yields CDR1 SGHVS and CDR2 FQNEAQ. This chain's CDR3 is CASSPLFPPSSGANVLTF. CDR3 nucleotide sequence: TGTGCCAGCAGCCCGCTGTTCCCTCCAAGCTCTGGGGCCAACGTCCTGACTTTC.

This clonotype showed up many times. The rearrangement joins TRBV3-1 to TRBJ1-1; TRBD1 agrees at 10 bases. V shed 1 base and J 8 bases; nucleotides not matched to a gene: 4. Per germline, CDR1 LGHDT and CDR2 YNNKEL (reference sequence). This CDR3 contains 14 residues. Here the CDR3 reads CASSQGADRGEAFF. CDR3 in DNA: TGTGCCAGCAGCCAAGGGGCGGACAGGGGGGAAGCTTTCTTT.

CDR3 nucleotide sequence: TGTGCCAGCAGTTTATCTGCTAGCGGGAGATTTTACGAGCAGTACTTC. Amino acid sequence: CASSLSASGRFYEQYF. The V and J genes are TRBV27 and TRBJ2-7; TRBD2 aligns across 10 bases. CDR3 length: 16 residues. The germline CDR1 and CDR2 sequences are MNHEY and SMNVEV (reference sequence). J was trimmed by 4 bases and V by 0 bases; bases with no gene match: 6.

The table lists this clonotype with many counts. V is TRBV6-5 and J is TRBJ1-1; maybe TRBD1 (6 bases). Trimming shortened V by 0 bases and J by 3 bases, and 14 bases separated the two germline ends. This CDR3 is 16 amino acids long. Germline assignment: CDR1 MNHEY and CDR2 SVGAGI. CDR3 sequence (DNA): TGTGCCAGCAGTTACTCGGCGGGGGCGGGGGACACTGAAGCTTTCTTT. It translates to CASSYSAGAGDTEAFF.

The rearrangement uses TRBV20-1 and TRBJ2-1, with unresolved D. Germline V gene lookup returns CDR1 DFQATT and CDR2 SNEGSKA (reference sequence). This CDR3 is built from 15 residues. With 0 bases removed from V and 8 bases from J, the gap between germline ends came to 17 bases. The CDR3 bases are TGCAGTGCTAGAGATGGCGGACCCCTCCGCCATGAGCAGTTCTTC. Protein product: CSARDGGPLRHEQFF.

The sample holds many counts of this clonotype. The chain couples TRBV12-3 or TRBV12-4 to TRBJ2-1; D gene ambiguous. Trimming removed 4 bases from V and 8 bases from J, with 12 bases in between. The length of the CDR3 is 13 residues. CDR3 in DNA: TGTGCCAGCAGTTCCTCCTATGGGCATGAGCAGTTCTTC. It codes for CASSSSYGHEQFF.

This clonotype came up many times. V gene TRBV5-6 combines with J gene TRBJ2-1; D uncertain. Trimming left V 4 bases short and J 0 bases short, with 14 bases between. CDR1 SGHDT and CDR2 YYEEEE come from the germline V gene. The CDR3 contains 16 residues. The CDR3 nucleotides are TGTGCCAGCAGCCTTAGCCGCGGCAGCTCCTACAATGAGCAGTTCTTC. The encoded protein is CASSLSRGSSYNEQFF. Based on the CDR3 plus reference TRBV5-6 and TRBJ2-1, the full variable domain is DAGVTQSPTHLIKTRGQQVTLRCSPKSGHDTVSWYQQALGQGPQFIFQYYEEEERQRGNFPDRFSGHQFPNYSSELNVNALLLGDSALYLCASSLSRGSSYNEQFFGPGTRLTVL.

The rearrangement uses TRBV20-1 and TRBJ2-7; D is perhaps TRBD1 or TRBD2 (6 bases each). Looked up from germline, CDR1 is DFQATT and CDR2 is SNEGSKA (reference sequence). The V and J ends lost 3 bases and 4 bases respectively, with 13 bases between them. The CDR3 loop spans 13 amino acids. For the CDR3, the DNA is TGCAGTGCTAGTTTCCGGAGGGGGTACGAGCAGTACTTC. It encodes CSASFRRGYEQYF.

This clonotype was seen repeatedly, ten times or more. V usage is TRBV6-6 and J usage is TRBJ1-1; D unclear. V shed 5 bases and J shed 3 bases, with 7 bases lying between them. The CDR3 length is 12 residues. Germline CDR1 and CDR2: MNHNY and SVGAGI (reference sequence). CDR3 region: CASSALDTEAFF. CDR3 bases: TGTGCCAGCAGTGCATTGGACACTGAAGCTTTCTTT.

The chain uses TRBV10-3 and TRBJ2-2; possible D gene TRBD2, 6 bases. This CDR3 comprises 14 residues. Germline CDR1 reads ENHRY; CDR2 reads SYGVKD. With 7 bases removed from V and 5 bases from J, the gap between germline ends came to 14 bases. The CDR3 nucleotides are TGTGCCATCATGATGGGGGGACGGACCGGGGAGCTGTTTTTT. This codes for CAIMMGGRTGELFF.

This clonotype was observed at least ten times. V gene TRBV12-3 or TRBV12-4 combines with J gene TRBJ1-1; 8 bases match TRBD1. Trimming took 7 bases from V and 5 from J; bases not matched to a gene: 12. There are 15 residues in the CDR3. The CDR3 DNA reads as TGTGCCAGCAAAAGACAGGGGAGGTTAGGGACTGAAGCTTTCTTT. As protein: CASKRQGRLGTEAFF.

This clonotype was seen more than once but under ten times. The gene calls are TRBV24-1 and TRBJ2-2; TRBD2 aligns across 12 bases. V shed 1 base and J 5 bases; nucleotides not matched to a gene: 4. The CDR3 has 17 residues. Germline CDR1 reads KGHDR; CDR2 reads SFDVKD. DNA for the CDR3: TGTGCCACCAGTGATTTTCCCACTAGCGGGGGGACCGGGGAGCTGTTTTTT. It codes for CATSDFPTSGGTGELFF.

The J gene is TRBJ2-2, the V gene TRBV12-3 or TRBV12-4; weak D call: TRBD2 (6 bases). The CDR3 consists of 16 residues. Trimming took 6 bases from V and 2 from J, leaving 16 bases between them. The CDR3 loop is CASRSTRRGNTGELFF. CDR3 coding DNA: TGTGCCAGCAGAAGCACTCGGAGGGGTAACACCGGGGAGCTGTTTTTT.

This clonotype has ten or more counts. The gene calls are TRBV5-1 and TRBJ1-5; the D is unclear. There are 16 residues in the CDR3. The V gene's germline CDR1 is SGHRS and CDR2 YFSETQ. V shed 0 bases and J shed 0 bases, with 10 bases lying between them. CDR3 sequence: CASSLGTGNSNQPQHF. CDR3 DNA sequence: TGCGCCAGCAGCTTGGGTACGGGAAATAGCAATCAGCCCCAGCATTTT. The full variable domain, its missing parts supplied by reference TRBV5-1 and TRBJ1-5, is KAGVTQTPRYLIKTRGQQVTLSCSPISGHRSVSWYQQTPGQGLQFLFEYFSETQRNKGNFPGRFSGRQFSNSRSEMNVSTLELGDSALYLCASSLGTGNSNQPQHFGDGTRLSIL.

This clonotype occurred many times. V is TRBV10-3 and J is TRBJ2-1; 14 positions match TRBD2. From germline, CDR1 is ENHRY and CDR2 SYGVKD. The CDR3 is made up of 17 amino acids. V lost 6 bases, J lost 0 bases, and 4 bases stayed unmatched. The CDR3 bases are TGTGCCATCAGGGGACTAGCGGGGGCTAGCTCCTACAATGAGCAGTTCTTC. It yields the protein CAIRGLAGASSYNEQFF.

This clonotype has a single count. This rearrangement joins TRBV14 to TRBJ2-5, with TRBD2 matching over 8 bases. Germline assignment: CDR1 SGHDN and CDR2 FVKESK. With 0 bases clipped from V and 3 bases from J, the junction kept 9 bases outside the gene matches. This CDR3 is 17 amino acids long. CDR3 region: CASSQDLGSGMEETQYF. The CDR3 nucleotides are TGTGCCAGCAGCCAAGATTTAGGTAGCGGGATGGAAGAGACCCAGTACTTC.

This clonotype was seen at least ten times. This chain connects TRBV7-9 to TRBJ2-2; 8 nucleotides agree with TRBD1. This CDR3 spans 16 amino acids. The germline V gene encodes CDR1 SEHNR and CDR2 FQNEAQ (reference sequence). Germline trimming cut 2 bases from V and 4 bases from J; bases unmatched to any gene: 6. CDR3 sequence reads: CASSLLTGESTGELFF. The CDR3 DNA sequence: TGTGCCAGCAGCTTATTGACAGGGGAGAGCACCGGGGAGCTGTTTTTT.

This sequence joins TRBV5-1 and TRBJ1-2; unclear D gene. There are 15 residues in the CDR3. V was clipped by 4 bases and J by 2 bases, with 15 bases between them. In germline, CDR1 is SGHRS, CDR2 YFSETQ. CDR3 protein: CASSPGQNRNYGYTF. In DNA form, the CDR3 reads TGCGCCAGCAGCCCTGGGCAGAACAGAAACTATGGCTACACCTTC.

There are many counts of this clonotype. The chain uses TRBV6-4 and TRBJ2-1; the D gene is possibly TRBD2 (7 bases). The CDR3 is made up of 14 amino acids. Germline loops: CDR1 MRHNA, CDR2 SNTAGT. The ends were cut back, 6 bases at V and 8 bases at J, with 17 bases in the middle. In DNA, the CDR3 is TGTGCCAGCAGCGACGAGGGGGGGGCCGATGAGCAGTTCTTC. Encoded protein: CASSDEGGADEQFF.

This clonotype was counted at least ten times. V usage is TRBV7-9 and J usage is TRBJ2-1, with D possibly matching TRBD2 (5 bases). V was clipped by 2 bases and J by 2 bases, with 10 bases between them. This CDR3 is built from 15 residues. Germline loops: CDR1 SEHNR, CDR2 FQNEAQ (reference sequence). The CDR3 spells CASSLTLRAYNEQFF. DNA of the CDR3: TGTGCCAGCAGCTTAACCCTGAGGGCCTACAATGAGCAGTTCTTC.

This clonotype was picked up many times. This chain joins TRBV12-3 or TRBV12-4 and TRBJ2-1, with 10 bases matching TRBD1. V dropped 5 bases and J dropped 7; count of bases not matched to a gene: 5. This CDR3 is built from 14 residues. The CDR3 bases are TGTGCCAGCAGTACCGGACAGGGGGGGAATGAGCAGTTCTTC. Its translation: CASSTGQGGNEQFF.

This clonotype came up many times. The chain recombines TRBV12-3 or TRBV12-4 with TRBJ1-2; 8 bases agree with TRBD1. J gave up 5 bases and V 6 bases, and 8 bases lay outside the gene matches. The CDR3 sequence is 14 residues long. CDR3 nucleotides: TGTGCCAGCAGGGCCGGGACAGGCGAATATGGCTACACCTTC. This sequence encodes CASRAGTGEYGYTF.